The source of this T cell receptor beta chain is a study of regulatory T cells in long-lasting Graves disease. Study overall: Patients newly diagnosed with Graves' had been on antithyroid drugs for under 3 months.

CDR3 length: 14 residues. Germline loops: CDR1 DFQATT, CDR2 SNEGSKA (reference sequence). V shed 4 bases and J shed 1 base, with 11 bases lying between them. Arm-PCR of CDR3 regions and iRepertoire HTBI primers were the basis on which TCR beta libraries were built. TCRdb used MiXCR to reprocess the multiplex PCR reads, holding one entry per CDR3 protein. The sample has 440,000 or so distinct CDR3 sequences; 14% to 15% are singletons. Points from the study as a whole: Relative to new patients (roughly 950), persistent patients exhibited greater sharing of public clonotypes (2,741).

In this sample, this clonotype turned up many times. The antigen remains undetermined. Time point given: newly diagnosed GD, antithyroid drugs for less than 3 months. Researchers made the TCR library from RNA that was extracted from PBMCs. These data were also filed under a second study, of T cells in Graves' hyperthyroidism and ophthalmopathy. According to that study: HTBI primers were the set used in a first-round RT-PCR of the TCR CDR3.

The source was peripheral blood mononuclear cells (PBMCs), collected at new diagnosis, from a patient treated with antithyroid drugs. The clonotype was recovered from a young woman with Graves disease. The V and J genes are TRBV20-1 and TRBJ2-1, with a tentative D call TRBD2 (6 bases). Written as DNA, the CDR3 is TGCAGTGCTATCCGGAGGGAATCCTACAATGAGCAGTTCTTC. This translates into CSAIRRESYNEQFF.